A single sample gave rise to the 18 T cell receptor beta chains below, sequenced in a study of blood T cell repertoires in COVID-19. Repertoires were generated with immunoSEQ multiplex PCR, while TCRdb's copy carries only in-frame clones and drops some. The sample gives approximately 45,000 clones, more than 75% of which show up once; roughly 4.3% is in the top ten. The sequenced sample consisted of peripheral blood. The source of these receptors is a man aged 35-49 years with COVID-19, enrolled during active disease.

This clone was counted between two and nine times. The chain joins TRBV5-1 to TRBJ2-7; perhaps TRBD2 as D (5 bases). Germline CDR1 SGHRS, CDR2 YFSETQ. The V end lost 0 bases, the J end lost 6 bases, and 13 bases lay between the germline ends. CDR3 length: 14 residues. The CDR3 sequence: CASSLGGVALEQYF. The DNA of the CDR3 is TGCGCCAGCAGCTTGGGGGGAGTAGCTCTCGAGCAGTACTTC.

The V call is TRBV7-8, the J call TRBJ2-5; 7 bases agree with TRBD1. The CDR3 is made up of 15 amino acids. Germline loops: CDR1 SGHVS, CDR2 FQNEAQ. J gave up 2 bases and V 6 bases, and 9 bases lay outside the gene matches. The CDR3 region has the DNA TGTGCCAGCAGTCTAGGGGGCAGCAAACAAGAGACCCAGTACTTC. Its translation is CASSLGGSKQETQYF.

The J gene is TRBJ1-3, the V gene TRBV28, with TRBD1 as a possible D gene (5 bases). V lost 6 bases to trimming and J lost 2 bases, with 11 bases between them. This CDR3 spans 14 amino acids. CDR1 is MDHEN, CDR2 SYDVKM, per germline. CDR3 coding DNA: TGTGCCAGCAGCCGGCGGGGGGCTGGAAACACCATATATTTT. Translating it yields CASSRRGAGNTIYF.

V and J are TRBV28 and TRBJ1-4, with a tentative D call TRBD1 (5 bases). V was pared by 5 bases and J by 6 bases, with 13 bases between. CDR1 and CDR2 (germline): MDHEN, SYDVKM. This CDR3 has 14 amino acids. The CDR3 nucleotides read TGTGCCAGCAGTGGGGCAGGCCTAGATGAAAAACTGTTTTTT. This gives the protein CASSGAGLDEKLFF.

V and J are TRBV5-1 and TRBJ1-1, with D possibly TRBD1 on 5 matching bases. Trimming left V 3 bases short and J 1 base short, with 7 bases between. This CDR3 is built from 13 residues. Looked up from germline, CDR1 is SGHRS and CDR2 is YFSETQ. The chain's CDR3 is CASSSTANTEAFF. DNA for the CDR3: TGCGCCAGCAGCTCGACAGCGAACACTGAAGCTTTCTTT.

This rearrangement joins TRBV24-1 to TRBJ2-1, with 8 bases lining up with TRBD2. The CDR3 totals 14 residues. Germline loops: CDR1 KGHDR, CDR2 SFDVKD. The V and J ends lost 6 bases and 6 bases, in that order; junction bases with no gene match: 6. The CDR3, as DNA: TGTGCCACCAGTAGAGCGGGAGACGTCAATGAGCAGTTCTTC. Protein sequence: CATSRAGDVNEQFF.

The chain employs TRBV25-1 and TRBJ2-1; 9 nucleotides agree with TRBD2. Germline trimming cut 4 bases from V and 1 base from J; bases unmatched to any gene: 8. CDR1 is MGHDK, CDR2 SYGVNS, per germline. The CDR3 covers 17 residues. CDR3 nucleotide sequence: TGTGCCAGCAGTGTTCCGATAGCGGGAGTTTCCTACAATGAGCAGTTCTTC. It codes for CASSVPIAGVSYNEQFF.

V is TRBV28 and J is TRBJ1-1; D call uncertain. This CDR3 contains 11 residues. V shed 7 bases and J shed 5 bases, with 8 bases lying between them. Germline V gene data show CDR1 as MDHEN and CDR2 as SYDVKM. CDR3 residues: CASTGGTEAFF. CDR3 DNA sequence: TGTGCCAGCACGGGAGGGACTGAAGCTTTCTTT. Looking up the rest from reference TRBV28 and TRBJ1-1 gives the full variable domain: DVKVTQSSRYLVKRTGEKVFLECVQDMDHENMFWYRQDPGLGLRLIYFSYDVKMKEKGDIPEGYSVSREKKERFSLILESASTNQTSMYLCASTGGTEAFFGQGTRLTVV.

This sequence joins TRBV5-1 and TRBJ2-5; no clear D gene. Germline V gene lookup returns CDR1 SGHRS and CDR2 YFSETQ. With 4 bases removed from V and 5 bases from J, the gap between germline ends came to 12 bases. CDR3 length: 13 residues. The DNA for the CDR3 is TGCGCCAGCAGCCCCGCTGCGCGGGAGACCCAGTACTTC. Translated: CASSPAARETQYF.

V gene TRBV30 combines with J gene TRBJ1-5; the D gene is possibly TRBD1 (5 bases). The ends were cut back, 0 bases at V and 3 bases at J, with 9 bases in the middle. Germline assignment: CDR1 GTSNPN and CDR2 SVGIG (reference sequence). The CDR3 is 14 amino acids. DNA of the CDR3: TGTGCCTGGAGTGTAGGGGCCACCAATCAGCCCCAGCATTTT. Residues: CAWSVGATNQPQHF.

This clone has only one observation. The gene calls are TRBV2 and TRBJ2-3; no reliable D call. V was trimmed by 6 bases and J by 2 bases, leaving 3 bases between them. The CDR3 consists of 11 residues. The germline V gene encodes CDR1 SNHLY and CDR2 FYNNEI. The CDR3 coding sequence is TGTGCCAGCAGGTACACAGATACGCAGTATTTT. It encodes CASRYTDTQYF.

V usage is TRBV5-4 and J usage is TRBJ2-7; D might be TRBD1 (6 bases). This CDR3 is built from 14 residues. Germline V CDR1 and CDR2: SGHNT, YYREEE (reference sequence). Trimming took off 8 bases at V and 2 bases at J, with 17 bases between the two ends. The chain's CDR3 is CASTDRTETYEQYF. The DNA of the CDR3 is TGTGCCAGTACAGACCGGACAGAAACCTACGAGCAGTACTTC.

This sequence joins TRBV3-1 (or the pseudogene TRBV3-2) and TRBJ1-1, with D perhaps matching TRBD1 (5 bases). The CDR3 runs to 14 residues. The germline V and J ends were trimmed by 4 bases and 1 base, with 10 bases remaining between them. The V gene's germline CDR1 is LGHDT and CDR2 YNNKEL (reference sequence). Here the CDR3 reads CASSPDRKNTEAFF. CDR3 coding DNA: TGTGCCAGCAGCCCCGACAGAAAGAACACTGAAGCTTTCTTT.

V and J are TRBV28 and TRBJ1-6, with TRBD1 identical over 9 bases. CDR1 and CDR2 (germline): MDHEN, SYDVKM. The V segment lost 6 bases and the J segment 9 bases; nucleotides outside the gene matches: 12. The CDR3 loop spans 16 amino acids. CDR3 region: CASSSQPGTGLSPLHF. The CDR3, as DNA: TGTGCCAGCAGCTCCCAACCCGGGACAGGGCTTTCACCCCTCCACTTT.

CDR3 in amino acids: CASSLSHPATNEKLFF. The DNA of the CDR3 is TGTGCCAGCAGCTTATCGCACCCGGCAACTAATGAAAAACTGTTTTTT. The chain recombines TRBV7-6 with TRBJ1-4; no clear D. The CDR3 spans 16 residues. V was trimmed by 2 bases and J by 0 bases, leaving 10 bases between them. Germline lookup yields CDR1 SGHVS and CDR2 FNYEAQ.

This rearrangement joins TRBV6-5 to TRBJ1-2; D might be TRBD1 (5 bases). V was shortened by 6 bases and J by 2 bases, with 10 bases between the two germline ends. Per the germline V gene, CDR1 is MNHEY and CDR2 is SVGAGI. The CDR3 extends over 13 amino acids. CDR3: CASSPGHNYGYTF. The DNA of the CDR3 is TGTGCCAGCAGCCCAGGACACAACTATGGCTACACCTTC.

V usage is TRBV7-6 and J usage is TRBJ1-5, with TRBD1 as a possible D gene (6 bases). CDR3 size: 15 residues. Trimming left V 0 bases short and J 7 bases short, with 13 bases between. CDR1 and CDR2 from the germline V gene are SGHVS and FNYEAQ. CDR3 protein: CASSLALGAGQPQHF. In DNA, the CDR3 is TGTGCCAGCAGCTTAGCGCTGGGGGCCGGGCAGCCCCAGCATTTT.

The chain is built from TRBV28 and TRBJ1-2, with 8 bases identical to TRBD1. Germline V lookup: CDR1 MDHEN, CDR2 SYDVKM. J gave up 7 bases and V 4 bases, and 8 bases lay outside the gene matches. This CDR3 contains 14 residues. The CDR3 protein is CASSSGGAVGGYTF. The CDR3 DNA is TGTGCCAGCAGTTCAGGGGGCGCGGTGGGTGGCTACACCTTC.